These 20 T cell receptor beta chains came from one sample sequenced in a study of blood T cell repertoires in COVID-19. Only in-frame clones appear in the TCRdb table, and some are missing; sequencing was by immunoSEQ multiplex PCR. The repertoire holds about 140,000 clones, with roughly 76% as singletons. Sequenced: peripheral blood. The receptor set was obtained from a man at least 80 years old with acute or convalescent COVID-19.

This clone came up a few times. The rearrangement links TRBV28 to TRBJ2-7; D remains ambiguous. Germline CDR1 MDHEN, CDR2 SYDVKM. CDR3 length equals 12 residues. V lost 3 bases and J 4 bases, leaving 7 bases between the germline ends. The CDR3 DNA sequence: TGTGCCAGCAGTTTTGGAGCGTACGAGCAGTACTTC. Residues: CASSFGAYEQYF.

The chain combines TRBV11-3 with TRBJ1-6, with D possibly matching TRBD1 (5 bases). This CDR3 is 16 amino acids long. Trimming pared 1 base from V and 8 bases from J, leaving 15 bases between. The germline CDR1 and CDR2 sequences are SGHNT and YENEEA. CDR3 sequence: CASSLGGWGVHSPLHF. The CDR3 region has the DNA TGTGCCAGCAGCTTAGGGGGTTGGGGGGTCCATTCACCCCTCCACTTT.

This chain joins TRBV6-5 and TRBJ1-6, with D hard to call. V was cut by 8 bases and J by 8 bases, with 10 bases left in between. From germline, CDR1 is MNHEY and CDR2 SVGAGI. The CDR3 contains 12 residues. Here the CDR3 reads CASQAAYSPLHF. The CDR3 DNA reads TGTGCCAGCCAGGCCGCCTATTCACCCCTCCACTTT.

V is TRBV7-2 and J is TRBJ2-3; D ambiguous. CDR1 and CDR2 from the germline V gene are SGHTA and FQGNSA. V lost 4 bases and J 0 bases, leaving 11 bases between the germline ends. The CDR3 consists of 15 residues. The CDR3 nucleotides are TGTGCCAGCAGCTATTTTCGGGTGAGCACAGATACGCAGTATTTT. Translation gives CASSYFRVSTDTQYF.

This chain links TRBV7-2 with TRBJ1-1, with a tentative D call TRBD1 (5 bases). This CDR3 contains 14 residues. Looked up from germline, CDR1 is SGHTA and CDR2 is FQGNSA. The germline V and J ends were trimmed by 5 bases and 2 bases, with 12 bases remaining between them. CDR3 amino acids: CASSPIGTNTEAFF. The CDR3 DNA is TGTGCCAGCAGCCCGATTGGGACTAACACTGAAGCTTTCTTT.

V and J are TRBV5-1 and TRBJ1-6; D call uncertain. This CDR3 has 16 residues. The germline V gene encodes CDR1 SGHRS and CDR2 YFSETQ. Trimming pared 4 bases from V and 7 bases from J, leaving 18 bases between. Written as DNA, the CDR3 is TGCGCCAGCAGCCCTCAAGGTGGGCGATCGAATTCACCCCTCCACTTT. Encoded protein: CASSPQGGRSNSPLHF.

The V and J genes are TRBV29-1 and TRBJ2-1; a weak D match, TRBD2 (6 bases). Germline-derived CDR1 and CDR2 are SQVTM and ANQGSEA. The CDR3 extends over 14 amino acids. The V and J ends lost 3 bases and 4 bases respectively, with 13 bases between them. The CDR3 protein is CSVDVNGGYNEQFF. The CDR3 region has the DNA TGCAGCGTTGACGTAAACGGGGGTTACAATGAGCAGTTCTTC.

The V call is TRBV15, the J call TRBJ2-1; TRBD1 might be the D (6 bases). The germline V gene encodes CDR1 LNHNV and CDR2 YYDKDF (reference sequence). The CDR3 extends over 18 amino acids. Trimming shortened V by 1 base and J by 4 bases, and 20 bases separated the two germline ends. The CDR3 is CATSRADVGAIWYNEQFF. The CDR3 nucleotides are TGTGCCACCAGCAGAGCGGATGTGGGGGCAATTTGGTACAATGAGCAGTTCTTC.

The rearrangement links TRBV18 to TRBJ2-1; D is ambiguous. V lost 2 bases and J 5 bases, leaving 4 bases between the germline ends. This CDR3 has 12 residues. Germline assignment: CDR1 KGHSH and CDR2 LQKENI. CDR3 nucleotide sequence: TGTGCCAGCTCACCATCTCACAATGAGCAGTTCTTC. Translation gives CASSPSHNEQFF.

As for this clone: Compared with germline, one end of the junction differs, possibly owing to a read error. The rearrangement uses TRBV11-2 and TRBJ1-1; unclear D gene. This CDR3 has 15 residues. Germline assignment: CDR1 SGHAT and CDR2 FQNNGV. The DNA of the CDR3 is TGTGCCAGCAGATTAGCCCTGAGAGCGAACACTGAAGCTTTCTTT. Its protein product is CASRLALRANTEAFF.

Only a few counts were recorded for this clone. V gene TRBV29-1 combines with J gene TRBJ2-5; possible D gene TRBD2, 5 bases. V was trimmed by 4 bases and J by 5 bases, leaving 14 bases between them. CDR1 is SQVTM, CDR2 ANQGSEA, per germline. The CDR3 runs to 13 residues. As DNA, the CDR3 is TGCAGCGTTGGGAGGCCAGCCGGGGAGACCCAGTACTTC. This codes for CSVGRPAGETQYF.

This chain connects TRBV4-3 to TRBJ1-2, with D possibly being TRBD1 (5 bases). The CDR3 runs 15 residues. V lost 0 bases and J lost 4, with 12 bases in between. Germline V gives CDR1 LGHNA, CDR2 YSLEER. Here the CDR3 reads CASSQDGQGIYGYTF. The CDR3 nucleotides read TGCGCCAGCAGCCAAGACGGCCAGGGAATCTATGGCTACACCTTC.

This clone was counted a single time. The chain is built from TRBV19 and TRBJ2-2; 12 positions match TRBD2. This CDR3 has 16 residues. CDR1 is LNHDA, CDR2 SQIVND, per germline (reference sequence). J was trimmed by 4 bases and V by 3 bases; bases with no gene match: 3. DNA for the CDR3: TGTGCCAGTAGTATCCCGGGACTAGCGGGCACCGGGGAGCTGTTTTTT. It specifies CASSIPGLAGTGELFF.

This clone was observed a single time. The chain recombines TRBV4-3 with TRBJ1-6; D not resolved. The CDR3 totals 15 residues. With 0 bases removed from V and 3 bases from J, the gap between germline ends came to 6 bases. The germline CDR1 and CDR2 sequences are LGHNA and YSLEER. CDR3 nucleotides: TGCGCCAGCAGCCAAGAACAGAGCTATAATTCACCCCTCCACTTT. Translated: CASSQEQSYNSPLHF.

The chain links TRBV7-8 to TRBJ1-1; perhaps TRBD1 as D (5 bases). The V gene lost 4 bases and the J gene lost 1 base, with 10 bases spanning the gap. There are 14 residues in the CDR3. Germline CDR1 SGHVS, CDR2 FQNEAQ. This CDR3 is CASSWGLGNTEAFF. Here the CDR3 DNA reads TGTGCCAGCAGCTGGGGACTCGGGAACACTGAAGCTTTCTTT.

The rearrangement uses TRBV7-2 and TRBJ2-7; 10 nucleotides agree with TRBD1. CDR1 and CDR2 from the germline V gene are SGHTA and FQGNSA. V shed 2 bases, J shed 0 bases, and the junction held 4 bases outside the gene matches. The CDR3 totals 16 residues. The CDR3: CASSLLGQGNSYEQYF. The CDR3, as DNA: TGTGCCAGCAGCTTATTGGGACAGGGGAACTCCTACGAGCAGTACTTC.

The V and J genes are TRBV5-1 and TRBJ1-2; perhaps TRBD1 as D (5 bases). The V and J ends lost 5 bases and 0 bases respectively, with 14 bases between them. CDR3 length: 15 amino acids. Germline V CDR1 and CDR2: SGHRS, YFSETQ. In DNA, the CDR3 is TGCGCCAGCAGGATGGACGTCAGGGCTAACTATGGCTACACCTTC. Its translation is CASRMDVRANYGYTF.

V and J are TRBV2 and TRBJ1-3; D might be TRBD1 (5 bases). Trimming took 11 bases from V and 4 from J, leaving 18 bases between them. The V gene's germline CDR1 is SNHLY and CDR2 FYNNEI. The CDR3 sequence is 14 residues long. The chain's CDR3 is CAVRGTPLGNTIYF. For the CDR3, the DNA is TGTGCCGTAAGGGGAACCCCCCTCGGAAACACCATATATTTT.

V is TRBV19 and J is TRBJ1-5; D not resolved. The V end lost 8 bases, the J end lost 3 bases, and 17 bases lay between the germline ends. The CDR3 is made up of 15 amino acids. Per germline, CDR1 LNHDA and CDR2 SQIVND (reference sequence). CDR3 nucleotide sequence: TGTGCCAGTGCCTCGCTGAGGCAGAACAATCAGCCCCAGCATTTT. Its protein product is CASASLRQNNQPQHF.

In DNA form, the CDR3 reads TGTGCCAGCAGCTTTCCAAACACCGGGGAGCTGTTTTTT. Protein product: CASSFPNTGELFF. This chain connects TRBV7-2 to TRBJ2-2; D gene ambiguous. CDR3 length equals 13 residues. Trimming left V 3 bases short and J 2 bases short, with 4 bases between. Germline lookup yields CDR1 SGHTA and CDR2 FQGNSA.